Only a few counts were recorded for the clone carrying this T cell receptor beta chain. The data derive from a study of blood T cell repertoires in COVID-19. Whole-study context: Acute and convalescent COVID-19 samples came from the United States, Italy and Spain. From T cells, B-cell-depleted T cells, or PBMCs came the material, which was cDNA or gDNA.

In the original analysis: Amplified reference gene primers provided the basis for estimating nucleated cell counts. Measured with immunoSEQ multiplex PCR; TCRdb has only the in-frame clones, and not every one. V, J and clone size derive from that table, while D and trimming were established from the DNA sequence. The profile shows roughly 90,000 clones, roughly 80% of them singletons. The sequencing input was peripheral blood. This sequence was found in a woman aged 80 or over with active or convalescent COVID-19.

The CDR3 protein is CASSRPPGGYEQYF. In DNA form, the CDR3 reads TGTGCCAGCAGCCGACCACCAGGGGGCTACGAGCAGTACTTC. The chain couples TRBV13 to TRBJ2-7; 7 bases align to TRBD1. V shed 5 bases and J 3 bases; nucleotides not matched to a gene: 7. This CDR3 comprises 14 residues. Germline CDR1 PRHDT, CDR2 FYEKMQ (reference sequence).